The source of this T cell receptor beta chain is a study of vaccination and CD4 T cells after COVID-19. About the study: Nasal swab PCR had shown SARS-CoV-2 positivity in the convalescent patients (roughly 10 mild cases, one severe case). Participants were given two doses of BNT162b2 or mRNA-1273 vaccine. Overall study findings and caveats: The great majority, 304 of 307 vaccine-specific clones, proved spike mono-reactive in convalescent patients.

Specified treatment: approximately nine-day PBMC culture with coronavirus spike peptide pools or control peptides (ViraFEST assay). An Oncomine TCR Beta short-read assay was used to sequence the DNA from cultured CD4+ T cells. Genomic DNA was isolated from cultured CD4+ T cells. MiXCR, run by TCRdb on the PCR reads, gives a single entry per CDR3 protein. The sample has some 17,000 distinct CDR3 sequences, approximately 70% seen once; the top ten hold 16%. The germline V gene has CDR1 MNHEY and CDR2 SVGEGT. The CDR3 length is 13 residues. A word on this clonotype: Its antigen is unknown. At one of its ends the junction is not consistent with the germline gene, which may arise from a read error.

This TCR was recovered from a human donor who had recovered from COVID-19. The sample consisted of CD4+ T cells from blood, cultured in vitro. The chain uses TRBV6-2 or TRBV6-3 and TRBJ1-2; D might be TRBD1 (6 bases). In nucleotides, the CDR3 is TGTGCCAGCAGTTACCCCCCCGGGACATGGATGGGCTTC. Its translation is CASSYPPGTWMGF.